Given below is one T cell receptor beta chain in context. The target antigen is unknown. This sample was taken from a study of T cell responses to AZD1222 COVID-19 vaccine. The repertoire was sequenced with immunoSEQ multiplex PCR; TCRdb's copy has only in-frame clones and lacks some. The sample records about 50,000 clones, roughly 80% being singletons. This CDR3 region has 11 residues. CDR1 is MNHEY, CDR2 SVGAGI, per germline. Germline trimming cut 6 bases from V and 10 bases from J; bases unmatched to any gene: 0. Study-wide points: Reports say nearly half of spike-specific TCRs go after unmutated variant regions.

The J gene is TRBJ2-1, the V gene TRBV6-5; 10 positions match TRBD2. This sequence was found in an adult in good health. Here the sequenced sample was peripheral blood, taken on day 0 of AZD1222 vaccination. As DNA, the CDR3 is TGTGCCAGCAGGGGACTAGCGGAGCAGTTCTTC. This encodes CASRGLAEQFF.